This T cell receptor (beta chain) stems from a study of blood T cell repertoires in COVID-19. Across the whole study: The United States, Italy and Spain supplied acute and convalescent COVID-19 samples. T cells, B-cell-depleted T cells, or PBMCs supplied cDNA or gDNA.

Under the authors' procedure: Reference gene primer amplification yielded estimated nucleated cell counts. Only in-frame clones appear in the TCRdb table, and some are missing; sequencing was by immunoSEQ multiplex PCR. D and trimming were read from the DNA, whereas the V and J calls and clone size are those reported in that table. The data show roughly 200,000 clones, with over 70% seen just once and under 30% held by the top ten. CDR1 SGHRS and CDR2 YFSETQ come from the germline V gene. The V gene lost 4 bases and the J gene lost 5 bases, with 15 bases spanning the gap. The CDR3 is 14 amino acids. The sequence came from a man aged 35 to 55 with acute or convalescent COVID-19. This rearrangement joins TRBV5-1 to TRBJ2-5; tentatively, D is TRBD2 (7 bases). Sample: peripheral blood. CDR3 sequence: CASSPYREGETQYF. The CDR3 nucleotides read TGCGCCAGCAGCCCATACAGGGAGGGGGAGACCCAGTACTTC.